This TCR beta chain is drawn from a study of T cell clones after liver transplantation. About the study: In this trial, immunosuppression withdrawal was attempted within 2 years of liver transplant. TCRbeta sequencing after a pre-transplant mixed lymphocyte reaction identified graft-donor-reactive clones, later tracked in post-transplant blood.

The method was immunoSEQ multiplex PCR; TCRdb's version includes in-frame clones alone and lacks a portion of them. Found here are about 58,000 clones, 70% to 80% of them singletons; the top ten hold 2.8%. V lost 6 bases to trimming and J lost 4 bases, with 14 bases between them. The length of the CDR3 is 14 residues. In germline, CDR1 is KGHSH, CDR2 LQKENI. The sample consisted of CD4+ T cells from blood, taken at the 15-month timepoint. J is TRBJ2-3 and V is TRBV18; no definite D call. This clonotype originated in a human patient who received a liver transplant. Certain T cells may be donor cells from the graft. The CDR3 DNA reads as TGTGCCAGCTCGCTCGAGAATATGGCAGATACGCAGTATTTT. Its translation: CASSLENMADTQYF.